This T cell receptor beta chain was sequenced during a study of T cells in Graves' hyperthyroidism and ophthalmopathy. TCR beta CDR3 regions were amplified from RNA transcripts. First-round RT-PCR of the TCR CDR3 relied on the HTBI primer set. A single record per CDR3 protein comes from TCRdb applying MiXCR to the multiplex PCR reads. The data contain about 480,000 distinct CDR3 sequences, roughly 14% of them seen just once; the ten biggest clones take up 15% to 20%. The authors deemed Graves' hyperthyroidism stable absent ophthalmopathy progression within 18 months. Trimming cost V 0 bases and J 9 bases, with 12 bases left between them. The CDR3 extends over 14 amino acids. CDR1 is ENHRY and CDR2 is SYGVKD in the germline V gene.

Sequencing input: blood. The TCR was taken from a woman between 18 and 30 years old with Graves' hyperthyroidism. This sequence joins TRBV10-3 and TRBJ2-4; TRBD1 might be the D (6 bases). The CDR3 DNA follows: TGTGCCATCAGTGAGTCGAGGGACACGGGCATTCAGTACTTC. The encoded protein is CAISESRDTGIQYF.